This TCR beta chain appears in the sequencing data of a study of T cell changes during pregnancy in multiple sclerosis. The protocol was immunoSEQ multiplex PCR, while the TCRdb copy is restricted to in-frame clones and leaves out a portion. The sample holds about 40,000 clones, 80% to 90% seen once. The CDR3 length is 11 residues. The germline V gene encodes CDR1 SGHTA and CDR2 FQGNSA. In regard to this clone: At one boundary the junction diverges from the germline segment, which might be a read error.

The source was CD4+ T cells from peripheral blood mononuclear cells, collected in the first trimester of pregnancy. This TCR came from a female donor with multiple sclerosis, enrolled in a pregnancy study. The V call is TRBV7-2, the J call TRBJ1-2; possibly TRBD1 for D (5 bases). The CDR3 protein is CASSLMGGPVF. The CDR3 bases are TGTGCCAGCAGCTTAATGGGGGGACCCGTCTTC.